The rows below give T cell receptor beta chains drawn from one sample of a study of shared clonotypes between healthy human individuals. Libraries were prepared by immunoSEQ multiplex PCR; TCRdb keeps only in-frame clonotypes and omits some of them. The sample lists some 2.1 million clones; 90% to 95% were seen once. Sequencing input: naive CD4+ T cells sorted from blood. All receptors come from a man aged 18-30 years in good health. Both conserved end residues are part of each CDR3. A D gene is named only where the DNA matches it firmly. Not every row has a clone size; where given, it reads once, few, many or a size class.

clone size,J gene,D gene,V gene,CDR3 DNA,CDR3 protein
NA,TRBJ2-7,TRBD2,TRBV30,TGTGCCTGGCAATCTAGCGGGAGGGCCTCCGAGCAGTACTTC,CAWQSSGRASEQYF
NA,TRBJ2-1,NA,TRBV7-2,TGTGCCAGCAGCTTAGTCGGGAGCGGTAGCGGTTCCTACAATGAGCAGTTCTTC,CASSLVGSGSGSYNEQFF
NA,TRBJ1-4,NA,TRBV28,TGTGCCAGCAGTTTAATCGAGAAACTGTTTTTT,CASSLIEKLFF
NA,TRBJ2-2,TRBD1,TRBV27,TGTGCCAGCAGTTTACGGTTGGGACAGGGGGCGAACACCGGGGAGCTGTTTTTT,CASSLRLGQGANTGELFF
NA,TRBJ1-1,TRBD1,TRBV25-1,TGTGCCAGCAGTGAAGAGGGACAGTTGAACACTGAAGCTTTCTTT,CASSEEGQLNTEAFF
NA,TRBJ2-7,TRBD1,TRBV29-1,TGCAGCGCCCGCTTGGAGGACAGGGGGAACGAGCAGTACTTC,CSARLEDRGNEQYF
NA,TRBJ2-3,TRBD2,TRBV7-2,TGTGCCAGCAGCCCAGAACTAGCGGGAGGTGCAGATACGCAGTATTTT,CASSPELAGGADTQYF
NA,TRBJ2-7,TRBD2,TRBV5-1,TGCGCCAGCAGCCCCCAACTAGCGGGAGTGGGCTACGAGCAGTACTTC,CASSPQLAGVGYEQYF
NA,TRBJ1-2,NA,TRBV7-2,TGTGCCAGCAGCTATAGGCCGGAGGGGGGCGCTGGCTACACCTTC,CASSYRPEGGAGYTF
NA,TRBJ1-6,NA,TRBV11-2,TGTGCCAGCAGCTTAACCTTCCCCGGGGCGGATTCACCCCTCCACTTT,CASSLTFPGADSPLHF
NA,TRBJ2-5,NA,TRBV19,TGTGCCAGTAGTATAGATTCACAGGGTGGAGTACGAGAGACCCAGTACTTC,CASSIDSQGGVRETQYF
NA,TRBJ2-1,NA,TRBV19,TGTGCCAGTAGTATACGGTTCAATGAGCAGTTCTTC,CASSIRFNEQFF
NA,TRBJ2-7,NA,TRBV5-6,TGTGCCAGCAGCTTCTGGCAGAGCTCCTACGAGCAGTACTTC,CASSFWQSSYEQYF
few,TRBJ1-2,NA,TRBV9,TGTGCCAGCAGCGTAGGCTGGGGGGTCCAAAATGGCTACACCTTC,CASSVGWGVQNGYTF
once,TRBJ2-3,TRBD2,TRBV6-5,TGTGCCAGCAGTTCCGCTAAGGCGGGCGGGGGAGATACGCAGTATTTT,CASSSAKAGGGDTQYF
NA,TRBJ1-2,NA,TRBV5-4,TGTGCCAGCAGCCCGGACACTTCCTATGGCTACACCTTC,CASSPDTSYGYTF
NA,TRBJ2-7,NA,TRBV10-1,TGCGCCAGCAGTGACTCTACCTACGAGCAGTACTTC,CASSDSTYEQYF
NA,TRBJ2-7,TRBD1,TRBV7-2,TGTGCCAGCAGCATGCCACTCAGGGGGCTGTACGAGCAGTACTTC,CASSMPLRGLYEQYF
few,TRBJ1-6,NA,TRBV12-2,TGTGCAAGTCGACAACCGGAGGGGGGTCACTCACCCCTCCACTTT,CASRQPEGGHSPLHF
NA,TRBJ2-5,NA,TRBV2,TGTGCCAGCAGTGGATTCCAAGAGACCCAGTACTTC,CASSGFQETQYF
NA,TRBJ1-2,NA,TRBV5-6,TGTGCCAGCAGCCAGGGAAGGGGTGGCTACACCTTC,CASSQGRGGYTF
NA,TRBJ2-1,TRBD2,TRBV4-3,TGCGCCAGCAGCCAAATAGCGGGAGGCACATATGAGCAGTTCTTC,CASSQIAGGTYEQFF